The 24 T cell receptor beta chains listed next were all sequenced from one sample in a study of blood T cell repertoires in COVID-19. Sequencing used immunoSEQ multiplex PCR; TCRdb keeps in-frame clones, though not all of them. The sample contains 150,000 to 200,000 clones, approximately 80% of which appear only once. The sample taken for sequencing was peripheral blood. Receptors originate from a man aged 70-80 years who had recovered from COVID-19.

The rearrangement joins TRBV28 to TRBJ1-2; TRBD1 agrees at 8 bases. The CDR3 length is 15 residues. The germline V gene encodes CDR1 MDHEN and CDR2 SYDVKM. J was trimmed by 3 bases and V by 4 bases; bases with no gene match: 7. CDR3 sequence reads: CASSSGGQGYYGYTF. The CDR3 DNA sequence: TGTGCCAGCAGTTCTGGCGGACAGGGTTACTATGGCTACACCTTC.

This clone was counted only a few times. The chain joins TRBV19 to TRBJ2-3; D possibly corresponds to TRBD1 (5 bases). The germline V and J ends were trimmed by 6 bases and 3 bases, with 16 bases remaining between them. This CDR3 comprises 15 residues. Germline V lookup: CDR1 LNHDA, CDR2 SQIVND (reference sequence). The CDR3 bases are TGTGCCAGTAGGACCTCAGGGTTTGGGACAGATACGCAGTATTTT. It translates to CASRTSGFGTDTQYF.

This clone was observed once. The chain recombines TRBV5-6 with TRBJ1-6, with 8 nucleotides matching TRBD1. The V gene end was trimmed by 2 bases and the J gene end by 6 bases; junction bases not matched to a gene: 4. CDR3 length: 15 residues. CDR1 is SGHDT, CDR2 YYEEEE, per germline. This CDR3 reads CASSFRQGINSPLHF. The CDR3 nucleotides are TGTGCCAGCAGCTTCAGACAGGGGATTAATTCACCCCTCCACTTT. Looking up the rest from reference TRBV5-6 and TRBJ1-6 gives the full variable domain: DAGVTQSPTHLIKTRGQQVTLRCSPKSGHDTVSWYQQALGQGPQFIFQYYEEEERQRGNFPDRFSGHQFPNYSSELNVNALLLGDSALYLCASSFRQGINSPLHFGNGTRLTVT.

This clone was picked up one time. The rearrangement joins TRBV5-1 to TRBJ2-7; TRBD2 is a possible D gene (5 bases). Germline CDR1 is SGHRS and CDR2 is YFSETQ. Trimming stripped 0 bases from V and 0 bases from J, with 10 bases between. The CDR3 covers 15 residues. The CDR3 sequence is CASSLVSGSSYEQYF. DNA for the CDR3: TGCGCCAGCAGCTTGGTAAGCGGTAGCTCCTACGAGCAGTACTTC.

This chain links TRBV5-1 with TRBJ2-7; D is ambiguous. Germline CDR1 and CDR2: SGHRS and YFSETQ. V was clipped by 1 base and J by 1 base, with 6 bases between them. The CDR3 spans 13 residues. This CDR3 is CASSLSESYEQYF. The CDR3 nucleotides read TGCGCCAGCAGCTTGTCAGAATCCTACGAGCAGTACTTC.

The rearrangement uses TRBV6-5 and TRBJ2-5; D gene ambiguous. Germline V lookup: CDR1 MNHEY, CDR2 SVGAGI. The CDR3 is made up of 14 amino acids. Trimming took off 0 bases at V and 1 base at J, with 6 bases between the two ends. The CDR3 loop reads CASSYSASQETQYF. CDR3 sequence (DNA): TGTGCCAGCAGTTACTCCGCCAGCCAAGAGACCCAGTACTTC.

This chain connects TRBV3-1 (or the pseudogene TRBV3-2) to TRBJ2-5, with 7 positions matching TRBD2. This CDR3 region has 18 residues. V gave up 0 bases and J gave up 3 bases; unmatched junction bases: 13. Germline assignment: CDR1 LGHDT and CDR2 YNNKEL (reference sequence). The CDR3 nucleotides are TGTGCCAGCAGCCAAGATGGGGCCCCCGGCGGGAGTAAAGAGACCCAGTACTTC. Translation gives CASSQDGAPGGSKETQYF.

The CDR3 sequence is CASSDGSYGYTF. In nucleotides, the CDR3 is TGTGCCAGCAGCGACGGGTCTTACGGCTACACCTTC. The rearrangement links TRBV2 to TRBJ1-2, with D unresolved. The CDR3 spans 12 residues. CDR1 and CDR2 (germline): SNHLY, FYNNEI. Between the trimmed V and J ends, which lost 6 bases and 8 bases, there was a span of 13 bases.

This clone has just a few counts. CDR3 amino acids: CASSLAFPTTAAGREQYF. The CDR3 nucleotides are TGTGCCAGCAGCTTAGCGTTTCCTACTACGGCAGCGGGCCGCGAGCAGTACTTC. The chain uses TRBV11-2 and TRBJ2-7, with D maybe TRBD2 (6 bases). Trimming took off 1 base at V and 6 bases at J, with 25 bases between the two ends. The germline gives CDR1 SGHAT, CDR2 FQNNGV. CDR3 length equals 18 residues.

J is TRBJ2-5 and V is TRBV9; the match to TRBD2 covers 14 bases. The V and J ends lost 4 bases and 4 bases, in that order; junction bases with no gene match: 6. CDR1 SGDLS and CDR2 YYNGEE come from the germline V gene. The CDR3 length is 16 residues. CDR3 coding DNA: TGTGCCAGCAGCTTAACCGGGACTAGCGGGAGAGAGACCCAGTACTTC. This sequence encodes CASSLTGTSGRETQYF.

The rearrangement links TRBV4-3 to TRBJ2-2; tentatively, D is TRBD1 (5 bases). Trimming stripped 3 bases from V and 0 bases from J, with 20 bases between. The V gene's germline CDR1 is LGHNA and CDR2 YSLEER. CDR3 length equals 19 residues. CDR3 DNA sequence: TGCGCCAGCAGCCATCGATTCCAACAGGAGCTCGCGAACACCGGGGAGCTGTTTTTT. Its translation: CASSHRFQQELANTGELFF.

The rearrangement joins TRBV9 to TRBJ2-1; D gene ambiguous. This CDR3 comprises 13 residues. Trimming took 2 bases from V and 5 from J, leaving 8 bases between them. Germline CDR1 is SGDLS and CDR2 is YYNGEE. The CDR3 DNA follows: TGTGCCAGCAGCGTGTTTTTAAACAATGAGCAGTTCTTC. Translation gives CASSVFLNNEQFF.

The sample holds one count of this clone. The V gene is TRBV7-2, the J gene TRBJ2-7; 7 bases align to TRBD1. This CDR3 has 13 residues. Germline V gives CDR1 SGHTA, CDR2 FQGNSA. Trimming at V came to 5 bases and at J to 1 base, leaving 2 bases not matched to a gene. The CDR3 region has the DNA TGTGCCAGCAGCACGGACAGGTCCTACGAGCAGTACTTC. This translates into CASSTDRSYEQYF.

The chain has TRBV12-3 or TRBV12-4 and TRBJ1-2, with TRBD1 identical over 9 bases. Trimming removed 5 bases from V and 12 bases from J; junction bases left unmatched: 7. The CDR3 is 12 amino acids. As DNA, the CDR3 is TGTGCCAGCAGTGCGGACAGGGGCCGCAACACCTTC. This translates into CASSADRGRNTF.

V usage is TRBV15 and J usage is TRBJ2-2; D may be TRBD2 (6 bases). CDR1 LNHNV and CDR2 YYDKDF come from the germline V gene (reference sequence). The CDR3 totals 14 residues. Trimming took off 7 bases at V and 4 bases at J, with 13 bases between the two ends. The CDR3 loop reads CATTSGLPTGELFF. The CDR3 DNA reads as TGTGCCACCACCTCGGGACTGCCCACCGGGGAGCTGTTTTTT.

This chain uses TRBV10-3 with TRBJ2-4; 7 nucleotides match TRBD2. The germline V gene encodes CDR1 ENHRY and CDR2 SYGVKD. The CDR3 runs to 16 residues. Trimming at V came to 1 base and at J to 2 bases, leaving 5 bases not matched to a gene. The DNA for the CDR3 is TGTGCCATCAGTGAGTGGGGGGGGACGACCAAAAACATTCAGTACTTC. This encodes CAISEWGGTTKNIQYF.

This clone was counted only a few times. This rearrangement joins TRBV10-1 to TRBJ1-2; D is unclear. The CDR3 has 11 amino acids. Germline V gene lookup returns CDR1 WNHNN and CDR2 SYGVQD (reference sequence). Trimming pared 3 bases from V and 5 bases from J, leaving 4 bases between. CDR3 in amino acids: CASSDGYGYTF. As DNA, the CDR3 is TGCGCCAGCAGTGACGGGTATGGCTACACCTTC.

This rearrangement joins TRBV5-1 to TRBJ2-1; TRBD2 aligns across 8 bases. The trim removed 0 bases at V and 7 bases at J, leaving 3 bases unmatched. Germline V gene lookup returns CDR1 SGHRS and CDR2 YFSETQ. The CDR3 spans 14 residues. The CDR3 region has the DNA TGCGCCAGCAGCTTGGGGGGACTAGGAAATGAGCAGTTCTTC. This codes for CASSLGGLGNEQFF.

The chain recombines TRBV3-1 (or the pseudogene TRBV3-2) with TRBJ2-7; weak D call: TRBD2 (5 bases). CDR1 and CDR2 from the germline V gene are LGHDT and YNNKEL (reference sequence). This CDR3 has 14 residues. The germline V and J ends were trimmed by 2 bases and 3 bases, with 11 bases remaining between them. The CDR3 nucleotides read TGTGCCAGCAGCCAATCGGGGTTCCTCTACGAGCAGTACTTC. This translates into CASSQSGFLYEQYF.

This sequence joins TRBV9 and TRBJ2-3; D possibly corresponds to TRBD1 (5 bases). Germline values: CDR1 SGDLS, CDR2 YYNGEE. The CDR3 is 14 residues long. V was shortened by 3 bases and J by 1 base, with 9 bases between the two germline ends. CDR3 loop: CASSAQGGTDTQYF. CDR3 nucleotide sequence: TGTGCCAGCAGCGCCCAGGGTGGCACAGATACGCAGTATTTT.

CDR3 sequence: CTSSQDLGSSYNEQFF. The CDR3 DNA sequence: TGCACCAGCAGCCAAGATCTCGGGAGCTCCTACAATGAGCAGTTCTTC. The chain couples TRBV1 to TRBJ2-1; TRBD2, as called in the table, went unchecked against the DNA. TRBV1 is deemed a pseudogene. This CDR3 region has 16 residues.

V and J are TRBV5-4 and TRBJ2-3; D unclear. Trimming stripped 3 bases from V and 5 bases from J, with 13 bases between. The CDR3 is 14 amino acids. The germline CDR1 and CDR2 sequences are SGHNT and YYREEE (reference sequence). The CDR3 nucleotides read TGTGCCAGCAGCTCCGAATGGTCCGGAGATACGCAGTATTTT. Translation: CASSSEWSGDTQYF. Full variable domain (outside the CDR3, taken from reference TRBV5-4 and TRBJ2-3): ETGVTQSPTHLIKTRGQQVTLRCSSQSGHNTVSWYQQALGQGPQFIFQYYREEENGRGNFPPRFSGLQFPNYSSELNVNALELDDSALYLCASSSEWSGDTQYFGPGTRLTVL.

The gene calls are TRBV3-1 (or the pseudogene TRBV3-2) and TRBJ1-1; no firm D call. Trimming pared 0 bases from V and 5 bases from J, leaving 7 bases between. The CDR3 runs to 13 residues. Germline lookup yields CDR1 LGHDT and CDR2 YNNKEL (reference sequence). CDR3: CASSQERLTEAFF. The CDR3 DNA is TGTGCCAGCAGCCAAGAGAGACTAACTGAAGCTTTCTTT.

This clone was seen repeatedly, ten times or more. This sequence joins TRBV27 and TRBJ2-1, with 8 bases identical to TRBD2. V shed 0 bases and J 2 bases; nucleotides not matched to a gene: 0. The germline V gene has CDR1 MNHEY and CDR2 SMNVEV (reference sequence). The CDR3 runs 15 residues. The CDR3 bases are TGTGCCAGCAGTTTATCTAGCGGGGCCTACAATGAGCAGTTCTTC. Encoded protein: CASSLSSGAYNEQFF.